A selection of T cell receptor beta chains follows, all from one sample in a study of shared clonotypes between healthy human individuals. Repertoires were generated with immunoSEQ multiplex PCR, while TCRdb's copy carries only in-frame clones and drops some. The repertoire holds 550,000 to 800,000 clones, with 74% as singletons. Input material: memory CD4+ T cells sorted from blood. These TCRs come from a woman aged 25-40 years in good health. Both conserved end residues are part of each CDR3. Each record gives: V gene, clone size, D gene, J gene, CDR3 DNA, CDR3 protein. D genes are given only for firm matches. Clone size is given for some rows only: seen once, a few or many times, or a class if the clone is expanded.

v_gene: TRBV5-1
abundance: once
d_gene: NA
j_gene: TRBJ1-4
CDR3nt: TGCGCCAGCAGCTTGGGAGACCGGGATAATGAAAAACTGTTTTTT
CDR3aa: CASSLGDRDNEKLFF

v_gene: TRBV25-1
abundance: few
d_gene: NA
j_gene: TRBJ2-7
CDR3nt: TGTGCCAGCAGTGAGGGGACGGGTACCTACGAGCAGTACTTC
CDR3aa: CASSEGTGTYEQYF

v_gene: TRBV29-1
abundance: NA
d_gene: TRBD1
j_gene: TRBJ2-1
CDR3nt: TGCAGCGTCCGTCCCGGGACAGAATTTTACAATGAGCAGTTCTTC
CDR3aa: CSVRPGTEFYNEQFF

v_gene: TRBV19
abundance: NA
d_gene: NA
j_gene: TRBJ1-2
CDR3nt: TGTGCCAGTAGTACATTAACGACCGCTAACTATGGCTACACCTTC
CDR3aa: CASSTLTTANYGYTF

v_gene: TRBV28
abundance: NA
d_gene: TRBD2
j_gene: TRBJ2-7
CDR3nt: TGTGCCAGCGGTCGGGACTATCCGTACTTC
CDR3aa: CASGRDYPYF

v_gene: TRBV29-1
abundance: NA
d_gene: TRBD2
j_gene: TRBJ2-2
CDR3nt: TGCAGCGTACCAGGGACTAGCGGATACACCGGGGAGCTGTTTTTT
CDR3aa: CSVPGTSGYTGELFF

v_gene: TRBV2
abundance: NA
d_gene: NA
j_gene: TRBJ1-6
CDR3nt: TGTGCCAGCGACGGGACGGATTATAATTCACCCCTCCACTTT
CDR3aa: CASDGTDYNSPLHF

v_gene: TRBV5-1
abundance: many
d_gene: NA
j_gene: TRBJ1-1
CDR3nt: TGCGCCAGCAGCCCACGTCAGGGTTTGAACACTGAAGCTTTCTTT
CDR3aa: CASSPRQGLNTEAFF

v_gene: TRBV30
abundance: many
d_gene: NA
j_gene: TRBJ2-5
CDR3nt: TGTGCCTGGAGTTTGTCCAGCCAAGAGACCCAGTACTTC
CDR3aa: CAWSLSSQETQYF

v_gene: TRBV4-1
abundance: NA
d_gene: TRBD2
j_gene: TRBJ2-1
CDR3nt: TGCGCCAGCAGCCCTGGGAGCGGGAGTCCTTCCTACAATGAGCAGTTCTTC
CDR3aa: CASSPGSGSPSYNEQFF

v_gene: TRBV28
abundance: NA
d_gene: NA
j_gene: TRBJ2-5
CDR3nt: TGTGCCAGCAGTTTATATGCTCTAGGGGGGACCCAGTACTTC
CDR3aa: CASSLYALGGTQYF

v_gene: TRBV11-2
abundance: NA
d_gene: TRBD2
j_gene: TRBJ2-7
CDR3nt: TGTGCCAGCAGCTTAGGGGGCGGGAGCCCCTACGAGCAGTACTTC
CDR3aa: CASSLGGGSPYEQYF

v_gene: TRBV10-1
abundance: NA
d_gene: NA
j_gene: TRBJ2-3
CDR3nt: TGCGCCAGCAGTGAGTCGGGACTTAGCACAGATACGCAGTATTTT
CDR3aa: CASSESGLSTDTQYF

v_gene: TRBV7-8
abundance: NA
d_gene: NA
j_gene: TRBJ1-1
CDR3nt: TGTGCCAGCAGCTTAGCTGGACAACCAGAAGCTTTCTTT
CDR3aa: CASSLAGQPEAFF

v_gene: TRBV19
abundance: NA
d_gene: NA
j_gene: TRBJ1-2
CDR3nt: TGTGCCAGTAGTATAGGAGGGGAACTTCCTTTGGGCTACACCTTC
CDR3aa: CASSIGGELPLGYTF

v_gene: TRBV28
abundance: NA
d_gene: NA
j_gene: TRBJ1-2
CDR3nt: TGTGCCAGCGGTATTTCGAAAAGGCAGGCAAACAACTATGGCTACACCTTC
CDR3aa: CASGISKRQANNYGYTF

v_gene: TRBV5-1
abundance: NA
d_gene: TRBD1
j_gene: TRBJ2-1
CDR3nt: TGCGCCAGCAGCTTGGGGAACGTCCGTCAGGGGGATGAGCAGTTCTTC
CDR3aa: CASSLGNVRQGDEQFF

v_gene: TRBV15
abundance: few
d_gene: TRBD2
j_gene: TRBJ2-2
CDR3nt: TGTGCCACCAGCAGAGTGCTCGAAAAGCGGGAGGGCCCCGGGGAGCTGTTTTTT
CDR3aa: CATSRVLEKREGPGELFF

v_gene: TRBV2
abundance: once
d_gene: NA
j_gene: TRBJ1-1
CDR3nt: TGTGCCAGCAGGGGGGACGGATACACTGAAGCTTTCTTT
CDR3aa: CASRGDGYTEAFF

v_gene: TRBV7-9
abundance: once
d_gene: NA
j_gene: TRBJ1-5
CDR3nt: TGTGCCAGCAGCTTGGACCCTGGGCAGCCCCAGCATTTT
CDR3aa: CASSLDPGQPQHF

v_gene: TRBV27
abundance: once
d_gene: NA
j_gene: TRBJ1-1
CDR3nt: TGTGCCAGCAGTGACGGGTCTCTCAACGGCGTGAACACTGAAGCTTTCTTT
CDR3aa: CASSDGSLNGVNTEAFF

v_gene: TRBV28
abundance: NA
d_gene: NA
j_gene: TRBJ1-2
CDR3nt: TGTGCCAGCAGCCTGGTGGGGGATGGCTACACCTTC
CDR3aa: CASSLVGDGYTF

v_gene: TRBV14
abundance: NA
d_gene: TRBD1
j_gene: TRBJ1-1
CDR3nt: TGTGCCAGCAGCCAAGTCGTCAGGGGGACTGAAGCTTTCTTT
CDR3aa: CASSQVVRGTEAFF

v_gene: TRBV7-9
abundance: NA
d_gene: TRBD2
j_gene: TRBJ2-3
CDR3nt: TGTGCCAGCAGCCCCTGGGAGGGAGCGCGCACGCAGTATTTT
CDR3aa: CASSPWEGARTQYF